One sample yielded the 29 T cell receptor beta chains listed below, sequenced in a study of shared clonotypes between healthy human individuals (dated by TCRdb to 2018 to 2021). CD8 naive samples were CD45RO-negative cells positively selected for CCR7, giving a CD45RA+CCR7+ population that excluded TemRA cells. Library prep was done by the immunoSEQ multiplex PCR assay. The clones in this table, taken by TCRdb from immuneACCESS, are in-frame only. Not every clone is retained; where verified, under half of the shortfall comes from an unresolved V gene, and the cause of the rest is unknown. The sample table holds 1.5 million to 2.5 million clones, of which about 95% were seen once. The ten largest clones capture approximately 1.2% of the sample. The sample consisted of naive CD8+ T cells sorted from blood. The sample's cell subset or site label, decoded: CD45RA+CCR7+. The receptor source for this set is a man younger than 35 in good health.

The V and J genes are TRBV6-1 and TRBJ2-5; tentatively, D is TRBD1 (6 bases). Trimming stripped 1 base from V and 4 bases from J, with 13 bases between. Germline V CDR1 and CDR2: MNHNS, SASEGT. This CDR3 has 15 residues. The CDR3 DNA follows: TGTGCCAGCAGTGAAGAAAGGGTAGGGGGAGAGACCCAGTACTTC. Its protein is CASSEERVGGETQYF.

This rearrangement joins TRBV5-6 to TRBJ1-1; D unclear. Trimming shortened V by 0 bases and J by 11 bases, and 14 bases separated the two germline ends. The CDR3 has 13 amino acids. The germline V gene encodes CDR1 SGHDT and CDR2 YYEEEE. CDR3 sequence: CASSLELGGNAFF. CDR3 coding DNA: TGTGCCAGCAGCTTGGAACTTGGAGGGAACGCTTTCTTT.

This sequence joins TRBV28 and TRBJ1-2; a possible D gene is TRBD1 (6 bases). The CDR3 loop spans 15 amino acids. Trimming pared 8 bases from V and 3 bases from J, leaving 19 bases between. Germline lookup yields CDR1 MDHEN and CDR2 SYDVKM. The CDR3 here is CASYNVDSYYYGYTF. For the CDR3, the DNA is TGTGCCAGCTACAATGTGGACAGCTACTACTATGGCTACACCTTC.

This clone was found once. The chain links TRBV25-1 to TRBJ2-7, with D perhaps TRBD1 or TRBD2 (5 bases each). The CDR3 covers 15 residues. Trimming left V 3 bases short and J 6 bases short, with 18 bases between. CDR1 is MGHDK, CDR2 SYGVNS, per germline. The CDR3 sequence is CASSDLGTDFGEQYF. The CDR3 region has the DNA TGTGCCAGCAGTGATCTTGGGACGGATTTTGGCGAGCAGTACTTC.

The CDR3 DNA reads TGTGCCAGCAGTTTACGAACCCCCCACAATGAGCAGTTCTTC. The encoded protein is CASSLRTPHNEQFF. The J gene is TRBJ2-1, the V gene TRBV27; D unresolved. Germline V gene data show CDR1 as MNHEY and CDR2 as SMNVEV (reference sequence). V shed 2 bases and J shed 5 bases, with 10 bases lying between them. The CDR3 is 14 residues long.

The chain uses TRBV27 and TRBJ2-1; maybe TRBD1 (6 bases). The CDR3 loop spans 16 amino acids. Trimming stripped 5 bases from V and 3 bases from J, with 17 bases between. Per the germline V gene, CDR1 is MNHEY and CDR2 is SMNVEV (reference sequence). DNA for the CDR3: TGTGCCAGCAGTCCCCGTCAGGGGTGGTTCTACAATGAGCAGTTCTTC. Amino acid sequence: CASSPRQGWFYNEQFF.

The CDR3 nucleotides are TGTGCCAGCAGCTTAATGTGGGAGGGTCACTCCTACGAGCAGTACTTC. Translating it yields CASSLMWEGHSYEQYF. The V and J genes are TRBV11-3 and TRBJ2-7; 7 bases fit TRBD2. Germline V lookup: CDR1 SGHNT, CDR2 YENEEA. V trimming: 2 bases; J trimming: 0 bases; junction bases outside the gene matches: 7. The CDR3 consists of 16 residues.

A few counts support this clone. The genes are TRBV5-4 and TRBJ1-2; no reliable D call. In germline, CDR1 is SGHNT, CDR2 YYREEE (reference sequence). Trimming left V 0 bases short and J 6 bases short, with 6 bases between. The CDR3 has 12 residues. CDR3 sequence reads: CASSLGYDGYTF. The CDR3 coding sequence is TGTGCCAGCAGCTTGGGGTACGATGGCTACACCTTC.

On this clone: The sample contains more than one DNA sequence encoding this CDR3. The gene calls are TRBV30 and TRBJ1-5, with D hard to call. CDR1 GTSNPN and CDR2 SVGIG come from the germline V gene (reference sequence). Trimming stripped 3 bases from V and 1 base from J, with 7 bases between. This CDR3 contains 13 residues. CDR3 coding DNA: TGTGCCTGGAGCCCGGACAGCAATCAGCCCCAGCATTTT. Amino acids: CAWSPDSNQPQHF.

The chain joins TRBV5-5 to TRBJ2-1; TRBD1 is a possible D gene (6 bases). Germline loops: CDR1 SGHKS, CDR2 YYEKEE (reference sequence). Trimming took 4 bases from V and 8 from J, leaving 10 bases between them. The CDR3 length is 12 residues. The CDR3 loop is CASSLEGDEQFF. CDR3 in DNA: TGTGCCAGCAGCCTCGAGGGGGATGAGCAGTTCTTC.

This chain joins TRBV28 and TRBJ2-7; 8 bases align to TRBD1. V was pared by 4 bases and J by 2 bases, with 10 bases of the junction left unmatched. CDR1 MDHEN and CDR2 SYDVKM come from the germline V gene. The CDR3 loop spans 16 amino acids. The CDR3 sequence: CASSSSQQGVAYEQYF. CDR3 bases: TGTGCCAGCAGTTCCTCCCAACAGGGGGTAGCCTACGAGCAGTACTTC. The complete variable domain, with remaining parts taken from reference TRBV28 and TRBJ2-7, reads DVKVTQSSRYLVKRTGEKVFLECVQDMDHENMFWYRQDPGLGLRLIYFSYDVKMKEKGDIPEGYSVSREKKERFSLILESASTNQTSMYLCASSSSQQGVAYEQYFGPGTRLTVT.

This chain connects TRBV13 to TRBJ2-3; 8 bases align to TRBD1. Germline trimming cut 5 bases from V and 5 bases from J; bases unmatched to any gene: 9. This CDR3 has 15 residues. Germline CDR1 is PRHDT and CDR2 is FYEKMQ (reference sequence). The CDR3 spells CASSPQGDVGDTQYF. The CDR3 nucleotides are TGTGCCAGCAGCCCACAGGGGGACGTAGGAGATACGCAGTATTTT.

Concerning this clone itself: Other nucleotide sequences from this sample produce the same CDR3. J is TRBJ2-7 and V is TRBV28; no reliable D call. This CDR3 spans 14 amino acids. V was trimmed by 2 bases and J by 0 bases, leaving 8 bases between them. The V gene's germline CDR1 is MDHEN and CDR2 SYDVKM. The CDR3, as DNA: TGTGCCAGCAGTTTAAAGGGATTCTCCTACGAGCAGTACTTC. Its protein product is CASSLKGFSYEQYF.

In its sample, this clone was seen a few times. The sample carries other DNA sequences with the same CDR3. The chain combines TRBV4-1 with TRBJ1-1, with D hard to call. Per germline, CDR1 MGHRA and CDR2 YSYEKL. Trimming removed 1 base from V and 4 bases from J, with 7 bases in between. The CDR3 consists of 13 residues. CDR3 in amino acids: CASSQALGTEAFF. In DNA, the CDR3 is TGCGCCAGCAGCCAAGCCTTGGGCACTGAAGCTTTCTTT.

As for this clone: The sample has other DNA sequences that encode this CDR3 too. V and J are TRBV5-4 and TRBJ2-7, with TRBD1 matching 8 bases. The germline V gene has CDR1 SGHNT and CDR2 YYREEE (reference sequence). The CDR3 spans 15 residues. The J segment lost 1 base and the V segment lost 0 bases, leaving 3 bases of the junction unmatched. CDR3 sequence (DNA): TGTGCCAGCAGCTTGGGGCAGGGGGCTTCCTACGAGCAGTACTTC. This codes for CASSLGQGASYEQYF. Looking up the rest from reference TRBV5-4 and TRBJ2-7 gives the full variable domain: ETGVTQSPTHLIKTRGQQVTLRCSSQSGHNTVSWYQQALGQGPQFIFQYYREEENGRGNFPPRFSGLQFPNYSSELNVNALELDDSALYLCASSLGQGASYEQYFGPGTRLTVT.

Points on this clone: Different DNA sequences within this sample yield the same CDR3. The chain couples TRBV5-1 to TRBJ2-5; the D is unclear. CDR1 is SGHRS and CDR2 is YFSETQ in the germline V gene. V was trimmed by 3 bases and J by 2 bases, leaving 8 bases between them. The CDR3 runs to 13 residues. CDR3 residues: CASSWTVQETQYF. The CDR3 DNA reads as TGCGCCAGCAGCTGGACGGTTCAAGAGACCCAGTACTTC.

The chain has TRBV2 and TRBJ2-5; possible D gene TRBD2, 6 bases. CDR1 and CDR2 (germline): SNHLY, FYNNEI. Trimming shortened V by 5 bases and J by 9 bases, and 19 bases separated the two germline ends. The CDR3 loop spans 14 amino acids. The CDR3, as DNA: TGTGCCAGCAGTCCCGGGAGAGTTTTTGTGGCCCAGTACTTC. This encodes CASSPGRVFVAQYF. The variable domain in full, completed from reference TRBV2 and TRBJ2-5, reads EPEVTQTPSHQVTQMGQEVILRCVPISNHLYFYWYRQILGQKVEFLVSFYNNEISEKSEIFDDQFSVERPDGSNFTLKIRSTKLEDSAMYFCASSPGRVFVAQYFGPGTRLLVL.

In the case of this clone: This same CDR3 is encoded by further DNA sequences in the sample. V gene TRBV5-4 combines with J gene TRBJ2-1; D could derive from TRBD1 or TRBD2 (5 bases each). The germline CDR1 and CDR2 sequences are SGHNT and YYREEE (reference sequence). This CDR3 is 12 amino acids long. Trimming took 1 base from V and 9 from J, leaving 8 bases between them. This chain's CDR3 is CASSLTGGEQFF. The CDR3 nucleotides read TGTGCCAGCAGCTTGACTGGGGGTGAGCAGTTCTTC.

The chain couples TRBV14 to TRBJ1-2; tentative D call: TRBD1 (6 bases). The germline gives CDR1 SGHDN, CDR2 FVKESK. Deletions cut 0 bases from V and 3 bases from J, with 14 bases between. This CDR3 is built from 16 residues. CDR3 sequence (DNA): TGTGCCAGCAGCCAAGAGCCGCAGGGGCGAGACTATGGCTACACCTTC. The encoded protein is CASSQEPQGRDYGYTF. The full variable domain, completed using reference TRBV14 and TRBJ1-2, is EAGVTQFPSHSVIEKGQTVTLRCDPISGHDNLYWYRRVMGKEIKFLLHFVKESKQDESGMPNNRFLAERTGGTYSTLKVQPAELEDSGVYFCASSQEPQGRDYGYTFGSGTRLTVV.

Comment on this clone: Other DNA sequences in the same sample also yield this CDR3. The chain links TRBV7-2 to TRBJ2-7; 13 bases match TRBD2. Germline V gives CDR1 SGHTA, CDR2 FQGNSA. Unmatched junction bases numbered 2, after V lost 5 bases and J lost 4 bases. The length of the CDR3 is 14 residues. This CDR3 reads CASSPGLAGYEQYF. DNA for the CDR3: TGTGCCAGCAGCCCGGGACTAGCGGGATACGAGCAGTACTTC. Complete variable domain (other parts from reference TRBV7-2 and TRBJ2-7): GAGVSQSPSNKVTEKGKDVELRCDPISGHTALYWYRQSLGQGLEFLIYFQGNSAPDKSGLPSDRFSAERTGGSVSTLTIQRTQQEDSAVYLCASSPGLAGYEQYFGPGTRLTVT.

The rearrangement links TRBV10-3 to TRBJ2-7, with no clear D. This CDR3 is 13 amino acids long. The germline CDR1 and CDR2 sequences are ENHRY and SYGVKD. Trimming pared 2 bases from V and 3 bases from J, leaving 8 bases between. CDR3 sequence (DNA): TGTGCCATCAGTGAGGGGATGGACTACGAGCAGTACTTC. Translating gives CAISEGMDYEQYF.

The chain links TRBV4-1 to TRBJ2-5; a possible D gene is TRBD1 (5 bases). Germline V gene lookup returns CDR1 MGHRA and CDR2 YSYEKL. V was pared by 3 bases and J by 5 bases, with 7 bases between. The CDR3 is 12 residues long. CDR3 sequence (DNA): TGCGCCAGCAGCCAGCAGGGCGAGACCCAGTACTTC. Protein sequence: CASSQQGETQYF.

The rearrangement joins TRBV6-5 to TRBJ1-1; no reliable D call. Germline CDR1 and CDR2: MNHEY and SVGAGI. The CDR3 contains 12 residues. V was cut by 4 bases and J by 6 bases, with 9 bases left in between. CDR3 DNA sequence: TGTGCCAGCAGTTCCGATGGGGCTGAAGCTTTCTTT. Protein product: CASSSDGAEAFF.

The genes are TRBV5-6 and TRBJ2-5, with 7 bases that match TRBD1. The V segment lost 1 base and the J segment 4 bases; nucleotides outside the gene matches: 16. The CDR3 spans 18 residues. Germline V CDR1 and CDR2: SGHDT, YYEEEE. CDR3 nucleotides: TGTGCCAGCAGCTTGCCCGGGACAGAAGGTCTGGTAGTAGAGACCCAGTACTTC. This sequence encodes CASSLPGTEGLVVETQYF. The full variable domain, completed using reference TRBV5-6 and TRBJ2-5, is DAGVTQSPTHLIKTRGQQVTLRCSPKSGHDTVSWYQQALGQGPQFIFQYYEEEERQRGNFPDRFSGHQFPNYSSELNVNALLLGDSALYLCASSLPGTEGLVVETQYFGPGTRLLVL.

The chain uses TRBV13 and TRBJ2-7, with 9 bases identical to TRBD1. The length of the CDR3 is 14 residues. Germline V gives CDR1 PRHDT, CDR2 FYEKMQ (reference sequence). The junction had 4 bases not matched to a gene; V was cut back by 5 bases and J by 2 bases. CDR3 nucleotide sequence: TGTGCCAGCAGCGTGGGGGACAGGGCCTACGAGCAGTACTTC. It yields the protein CASSVGDRAYEQYF.

The CDR3 here is CSARPDTGELFF. DNA of the CDR3: TGCAGCGCCCGACCGGACACCGGGGAGCTGTTTTTT. The V gene is TRBV29-1, the J gene TRBJ2-2; no definite D call. The V end lost 7 bases, the J end lost 3 bases, and 9 bases lay between the germline ends. This CDR3 spans 12 amino acids. Germline loops: CDR1 SQVTM, CDR2 ANQGSEA.

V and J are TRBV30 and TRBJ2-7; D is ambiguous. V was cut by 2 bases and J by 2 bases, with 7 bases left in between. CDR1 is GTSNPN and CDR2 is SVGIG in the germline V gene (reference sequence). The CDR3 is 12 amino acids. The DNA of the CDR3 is TGTGCCTGGAGTCTACACACCTACGAGCAGTACTTC. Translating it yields CAWSLHTYEQYF. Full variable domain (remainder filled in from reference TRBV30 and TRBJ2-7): SQTIHQWPATLVQPVGSPLSLECTVEGTSNPNLYWYRQAAGRGLQLLFYSVGIGQISSEVPQNLSASRPQDRQFILSSKKLLLSDSGFYLCAWSLHTYEQYFGPGTRLTVT.

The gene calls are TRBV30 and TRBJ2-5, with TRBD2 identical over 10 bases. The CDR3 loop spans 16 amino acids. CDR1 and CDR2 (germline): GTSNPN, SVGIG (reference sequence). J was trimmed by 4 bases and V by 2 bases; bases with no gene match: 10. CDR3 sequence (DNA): TGTGCCTGGAGTTTTGGTCTAGCGGGGGACTCAGAGACCCAGTACTTC. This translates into CAWSFGLAGDSETQYF.

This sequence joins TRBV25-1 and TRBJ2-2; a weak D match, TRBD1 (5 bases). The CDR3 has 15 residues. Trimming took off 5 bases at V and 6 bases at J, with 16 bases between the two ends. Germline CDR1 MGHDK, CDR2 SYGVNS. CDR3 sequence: CASSKGVLSAGELFF. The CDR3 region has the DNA TGTGCCAGCAGTAAAGGGGTACTTTCGGCCGGGGAGCTGTTTTTT.